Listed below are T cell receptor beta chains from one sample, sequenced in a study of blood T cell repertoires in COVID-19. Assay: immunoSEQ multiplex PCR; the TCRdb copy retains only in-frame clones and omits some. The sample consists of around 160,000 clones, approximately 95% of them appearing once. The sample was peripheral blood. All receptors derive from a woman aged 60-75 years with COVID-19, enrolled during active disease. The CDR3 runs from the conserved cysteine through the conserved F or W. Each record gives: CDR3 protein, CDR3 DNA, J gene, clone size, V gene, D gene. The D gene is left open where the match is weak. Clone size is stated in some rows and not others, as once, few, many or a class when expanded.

CASSQGWQGRGQPQHF	TGTGCCAGCAGCCAAGGATGGCAGGGTCGGGGGCAGCCCCAGCATTTT	TRBJ1-5	-	TRBV3-1/TRBV3-2	-
CASSLESATGGTEAFF	TGTGCCAGCAGCTTAGAATCTGCGACAGGGGGCACTGAAGCTTTCTTT	TRBJ1-1	-	TRBV7-9	TRBD1
CASSRQGAGGNTIYF	TGTGCCAGCTCTCGTCAGGGGGCTGGAGGAAACACCATATATTTT	TRBJ1-3	-	TRBV18	TRBD1
CASSEVGGGTPEAFF	TGTGCCAGCAGTGAGGTAGGGGGAGGGACGCCTGAAGCTTTCTTT	TRBJ1-1	-	TRBV2	-
CAGIAGGNSYEQYF	TGTGCCGGGATAGCAGGAGGGAACTCCTACGAGCAGTACTTC	TRBJ2-7	-	TRBV30	-
CASSQSITSPTFGNQPQHF	TGCGCCAGCAGTCAATCGATCACAAGTCCGACATTTGGCAATCAGCCCCAGCATTTT	TRBJ1-5	-	TRBV23-1	-
CAWSGPGQGSDTQYF	TGTGCCTGGAGTGGACCGGGACAGGGGTCAGATACGCAGTATTTT	TRBJ2-3	-	TRBV30	TRBD1
CASSLVGRDTGELFF	TGTGCCAGCAGCTTGGTTGGGAGGGACACCGGGGAGCTGTTTTTT	TRBJ2-2	-	TRBV5-4	TRBD2
CASSPRFRGPNDEQFF	TGTGCCAGCAGCCCGAGGTTCAGGGGGCCTAATGATGAGCAGTTCTTC	TRBJ2-1	-	TRBV7-8	TRBD1
CASSLRGSHGYTF	TGTGCCAGCAGTTTAAGAGGGTCCCATGGCTACACCTTC	TRBJ1-2	few	TRBV6-2/TRBV6-3	-
CASSPSSRDPEKLFF	TGTGCCAGCTCACCAAGCAGTCGGGATCCGGAAAAACTGTTTTTT	TRBJ1-4	-	TRBV18	-
CASRSVGGQPQHF	TGTGCCAGCAGATCAGTGGGGGGGCAGCCCCAGCATTTT	TRBJ1-5	-	TRBV6-5	-
CASSVGEEYNEQFF	TGTGCCAGCAGCGTAGGGGAGGAGTACAATGAGCAGTTCTTC	TRBJ2-1	-	TRBV9	-
CASSPSTGSSGNTIYF	TGCGCCAGCAGCCCCTCGACAGGGTCCTCTGGAAACACCATATATTTT	TRBJ1-3	-	TRBV5-1	TRBD1
CASSLGLGSSGNTIYF	TGTGCCAGCAGCTTAGGGCTAGGATCCTCTGGAAACACCATATATTTT	TRBJ1-3	once	TRBV7-2	-
CASSYQAGHGYTF	TGTGCCAGCAGTTACCAGGCAGGGCATGGCTACACCTTC	TRBJ1-2	-	TRBV6-5	-
CASSLIEGGSKGHNEQFF	TGTGCCAGCAGCCTAATAGAGGGGGGGAGTAAGGGGCACAATGAGCAGTTCTTC	TRBJ2-1	once	TRBV4-2	-
CASSEDRGGTEAFF	TGTGCCAGTAGTGAGGACAGGGGGGGAACTGAAGCTTTCTTT	TRBJ1-1	-	TRBV19	TRBD1
CASSPRGGYYGYTF	TGTGCCAGCAGCCCCCGAGGGGGATACTATGGCTACACCTTC	TRBJ1-2	-	TRBV4-2	-